These 4 T cell receptor beta chains were all obtained from the same sample, sequenced in a study of OX40 agonist ivuxolimab in advanced cancers. The method was immunoSEQ multiplex PCR; TCRdb's version includes in-frame clones alone and lacks a portion of them. The sample records 20,000 to 25,000 clones, around four fifths being singletons. This sample comprised CD4+ or CD8+ T cells sorted from blood, obtained in a trial of the OX40 agonist ivuxolimab. The receptors derive from an adult with an advanced solid tumor such as melanoma, head and neck, liver or kidney cancer.

The V gene is TRBV6-5, the J gene TRBJ1-1; TRBD1 is a possible D gene (5 bases). The germline V gene has CDR1 MNHEY and CDR2 SVGAGI. The CDR3 runs 15 residues. Trimming shortened V by 5 bases and J by 2 bases, and 15 bases separated the two germline ends. The DNA of the CDR3 is TGTGCCAGCAGTAATACGAGGACACCCAACACTGAAGCTTTCTTT. Residues: CASSNTRTPNTEAFF.

The rearrangement uses TRBV27 and TRBJ2-5; no firm D call. The CDR3 loop spans 14 amino acids. From germline, CDR1 is MNHEY and CDR2 SMNVEV (reference sequence). V was clipped by 6 bases and J by 1 base, with 12 bases between them. The CDR3: CASRSIGPQETQYF. The CDR3 DNA sequence: TGTGCCAGCAGGAGTATAGGTCCCCAAGAGACCCAGTACTTC.

The chain recombines TRBV6-1 with TRBJ1-1; D remains unclear. Trimming left V 1 base short and J 3 bases short, with 6 bases between. CDR1 MNHNS and CDR2 SASEGT come from the germline V gene. This CDR3 contains 13 residues. The CDR3 reads CASSEGSYTEAFF. For the CDR3, the DNA is TGTGCCAGCAGTGAAGGCTCCTACACTGAAGCTTTCTTT.

The chain recombines TRBV6-6 with TRBJ1-1; no reliable D call. The length of the CDR3 is 15 residues. The germline V gene has CDR1 MNHNY and CDR2 SVGAGI (reference sequence). Trimming shortened V by 2 bases and J by 0 bases, and 10 bases separated the two germline ends. As DNA, the CDR3 is TGTGCCAGCAGTTACGGAGGCACATTGAACACTGAAGCTTTCTTT. Protein product: CASSYGGTLNTEAFF.